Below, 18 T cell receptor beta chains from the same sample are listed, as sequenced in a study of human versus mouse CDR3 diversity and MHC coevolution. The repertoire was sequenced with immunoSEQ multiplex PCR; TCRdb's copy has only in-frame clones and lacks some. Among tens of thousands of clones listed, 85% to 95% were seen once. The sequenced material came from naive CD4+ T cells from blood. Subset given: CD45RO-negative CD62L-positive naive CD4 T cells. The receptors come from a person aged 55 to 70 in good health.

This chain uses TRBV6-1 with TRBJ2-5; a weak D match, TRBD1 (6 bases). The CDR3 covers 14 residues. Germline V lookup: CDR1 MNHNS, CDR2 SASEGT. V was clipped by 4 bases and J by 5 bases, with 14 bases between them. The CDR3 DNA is TGTGCCAGCAGTGGACCCCCTAGGGGGGAGACCCAGTACTTC. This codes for CASSGPPRGETQYF.

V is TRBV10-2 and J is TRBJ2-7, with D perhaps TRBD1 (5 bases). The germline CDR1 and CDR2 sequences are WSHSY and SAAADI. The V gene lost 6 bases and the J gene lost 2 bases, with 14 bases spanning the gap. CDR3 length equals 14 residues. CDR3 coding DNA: TGCGCCAGCAGACCAGGGTTCCCCCCCTACGAGCAGTACTTC. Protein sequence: CASRPGFPPYEQYF.

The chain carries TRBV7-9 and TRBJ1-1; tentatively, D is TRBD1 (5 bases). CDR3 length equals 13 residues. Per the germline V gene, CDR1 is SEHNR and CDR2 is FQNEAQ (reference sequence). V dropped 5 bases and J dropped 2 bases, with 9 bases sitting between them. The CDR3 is CASSVDRNTEAFF. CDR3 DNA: TGTGCCAGCAGCGTAGACAGAAACACTGAAGCTTTCTTT.

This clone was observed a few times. CDR3 nucleotides: TGTGCCAGCAGCTGGACAGGGGCGAAGTCCTACGAGCAGTACTTC. This gives the protein CASSWTGAKSYEQYF. The genes are TRBV7-9 and TRBJ2-7, with TRBD1 matching 9 bases. V lost 4 bases and J lost 1; bases outside the gene matches: 5. The CDR3 contains 15 residues. In germline, CDR1 is SEHNR, CDR2 FQNEAQ (reference sequence). The full variable domain, completed using reference TRBV7-9 and TRBJ2-7, is DTGVSQNPRHKITKRGQNVTFRCDPISEHNRLYWYRQTLGQGPEFLTYFQNEAQLEKSRLLSDRFSAERPKGSFSTLEIQRTEQGDSAMYLCASSWTGAKSYEQYFGPGTRLTVT.

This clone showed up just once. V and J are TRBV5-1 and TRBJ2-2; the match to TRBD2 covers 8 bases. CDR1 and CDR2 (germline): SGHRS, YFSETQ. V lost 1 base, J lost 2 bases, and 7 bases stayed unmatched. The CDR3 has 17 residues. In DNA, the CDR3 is TGCGCCAGCAGCTTGTCGAGTAGCGGGGCCAACACCGGGGAGCTGTTTTTT. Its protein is CASSLSSSGANTGELFF.

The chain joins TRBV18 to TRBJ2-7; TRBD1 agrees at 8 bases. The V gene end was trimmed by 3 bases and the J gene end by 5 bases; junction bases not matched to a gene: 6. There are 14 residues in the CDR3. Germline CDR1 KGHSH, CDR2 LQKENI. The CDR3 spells CASSPLDRANEQYF. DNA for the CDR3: TGTGCCAGCTCACCCTTGGACAGGGCGAACGAGCAGTACTTC.

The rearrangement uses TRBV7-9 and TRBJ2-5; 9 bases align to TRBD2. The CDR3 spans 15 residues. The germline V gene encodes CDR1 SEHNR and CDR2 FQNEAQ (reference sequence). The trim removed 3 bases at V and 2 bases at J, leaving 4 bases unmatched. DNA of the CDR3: TGTGCCAGCAGCTTTCCTAGCGGGAATCAAGAGACCCAGTACTTC. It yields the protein CASSFPSGNQETQYF.

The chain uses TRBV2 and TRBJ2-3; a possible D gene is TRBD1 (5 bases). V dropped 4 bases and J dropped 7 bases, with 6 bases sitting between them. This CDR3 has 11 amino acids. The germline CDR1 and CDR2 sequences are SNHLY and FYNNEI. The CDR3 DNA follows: TGTGCCAGCAGTGCAGGGAATACGCAGTATTTT. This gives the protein CASSAGNTQYF.

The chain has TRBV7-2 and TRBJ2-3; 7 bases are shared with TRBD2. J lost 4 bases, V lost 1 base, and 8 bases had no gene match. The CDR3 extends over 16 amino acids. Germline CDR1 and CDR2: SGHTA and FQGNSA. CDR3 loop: CASSLVVSSGADTQYF. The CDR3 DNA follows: TGTGCCAGCAGCTTAGTTGTTTCTAGCGGAGCAGATACGCAGTATTTT.

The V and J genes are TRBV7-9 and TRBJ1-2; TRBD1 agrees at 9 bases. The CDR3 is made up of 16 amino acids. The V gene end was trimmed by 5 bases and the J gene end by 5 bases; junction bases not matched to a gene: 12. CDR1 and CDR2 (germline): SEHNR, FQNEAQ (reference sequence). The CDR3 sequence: CASSPRGLQGAYGYTF. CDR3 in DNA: TGTGCCAGCAGCCCAAGGGGCTTACAGGGGGCATATGGCTACACCTTC.

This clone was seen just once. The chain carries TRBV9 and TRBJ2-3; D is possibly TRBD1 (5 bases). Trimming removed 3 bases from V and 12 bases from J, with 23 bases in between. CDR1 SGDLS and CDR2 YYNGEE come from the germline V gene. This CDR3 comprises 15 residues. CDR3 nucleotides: TGTGCCAGCAGCGGCATGGGGTCAGGGCCCTTGAGACAGTATTTT. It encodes CASSGMGSGPLRQYF.

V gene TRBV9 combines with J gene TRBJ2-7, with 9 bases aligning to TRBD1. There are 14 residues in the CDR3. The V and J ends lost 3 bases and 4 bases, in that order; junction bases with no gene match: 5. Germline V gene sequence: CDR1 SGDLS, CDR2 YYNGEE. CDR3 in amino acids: CASSATGTGYEQYF. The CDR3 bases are TGTGCCAGCAGCGCCACCGGGACAGGGTACGAGCAGTACTTC.

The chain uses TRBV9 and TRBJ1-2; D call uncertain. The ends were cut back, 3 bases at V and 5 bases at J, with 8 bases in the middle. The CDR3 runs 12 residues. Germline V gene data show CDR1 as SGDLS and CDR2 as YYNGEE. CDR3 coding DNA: TGTGCCAGCAGCGCTGAGGAGTATGGCTACACCTTC. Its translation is CASSAEEYGYTF.

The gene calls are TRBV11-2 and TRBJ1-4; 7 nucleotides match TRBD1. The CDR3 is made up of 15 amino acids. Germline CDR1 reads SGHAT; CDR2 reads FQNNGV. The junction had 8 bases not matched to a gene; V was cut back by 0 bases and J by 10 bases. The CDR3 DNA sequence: TGTGCCAGCAGCTTAGAGTTAGACAGGGCCGGAAAACTGTTTTTT. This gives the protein CASSLELDRAGKLFF.

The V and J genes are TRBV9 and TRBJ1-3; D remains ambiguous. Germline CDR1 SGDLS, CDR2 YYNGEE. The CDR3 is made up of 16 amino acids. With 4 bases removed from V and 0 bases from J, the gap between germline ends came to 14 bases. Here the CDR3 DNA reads TGTGCCAGCAGCACCCCGGGAGGGTTCTCTGGAAACACCATATATTTT. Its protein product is CASSTPGGFSGNTIYF. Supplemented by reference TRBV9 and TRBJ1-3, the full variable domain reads DSGVTQTPKHLITATGQRVTLRCSPRSGDLSVYWYQQSLDQGLQFLIQYYNGEERAKGNILERFSAQQFPDLHSELNLSSLELGDSALYFCASSTPGGFSGNTIYFGEGSWLTVV.

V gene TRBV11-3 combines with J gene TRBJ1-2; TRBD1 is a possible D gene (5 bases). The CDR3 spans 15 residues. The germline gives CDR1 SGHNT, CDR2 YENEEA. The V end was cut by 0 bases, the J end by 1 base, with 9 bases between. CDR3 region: CASSLDRDSNYGYTF. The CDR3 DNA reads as TGTGCCAGCAGCTTAGATCGAGACAGTAACTATGGCTACACCTTC.

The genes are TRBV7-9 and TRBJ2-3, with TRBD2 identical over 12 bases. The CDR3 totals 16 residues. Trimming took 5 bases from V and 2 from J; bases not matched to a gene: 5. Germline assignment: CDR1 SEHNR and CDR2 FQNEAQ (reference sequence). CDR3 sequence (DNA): TGTGCCAGCAGCGGGGGACTAGCGGGCTTCACAGATACGCAGTATTTT. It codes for CASSGGLAGFTDTQYF.

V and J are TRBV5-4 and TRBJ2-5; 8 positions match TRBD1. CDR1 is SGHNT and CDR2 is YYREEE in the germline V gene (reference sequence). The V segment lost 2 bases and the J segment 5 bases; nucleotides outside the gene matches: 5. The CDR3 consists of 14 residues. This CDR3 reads CASSFRTGRETQYF. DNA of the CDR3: TGTGCCAGCAGCTTTAGGACAGGGAGGGAGACCCAGTACTTC.